The next 21 T cell receptor beta chains were all read from a single sample in a study of Ad26.COV2.S vaccination and SARS-CoV-2 variants. Treatment specified: around 19 received Ad26.COV2.S at low or high dose, single or two shots; 5 received placebo; per-sample allocation not given. On day 63 after the first injection, vaccine and placebo recipients gave samples. This table comes from immunoSEQ multiplex PCR, and its TCRdb copy is limited to in-frame clones, with some not included. The repertoire holds about 410,000 clones, with about 89% as singletons. Sequences were derived from peripheral blood, sampled in a trial of Ad26.COV2.S vaccine versus placebo. All receptors derive from a person between 18 and 65 years old who received the Ad26.COV2.S COVID-19 vaccine or a placebo.

This clone was seen only a few times. This sequence joins TRBV6-5 and TRBJ1-5; 7 nucleotides line up with TRBD1. CDR3 length: 13 amino acids. The V gene's germline CDR1 is MNHEY and CDR2 SVGAGI. V lost 8 bases and J lost 6; bases outside the gene matches: 7. The CDR3 region is CASGDRRTQPQHF. DNA for the CDR3: TGTGCCAGCGGGGACAGACGGACTCAGCCCCAGCATTTT.

The chain links TRBV27 to TRBJ2-1; D is unclear. From germline, CDR1 is MNHEY and CDR2 SMNVEV (reference sequence). The V and J ends lost 10 bases and 5 bases respectively, with 21 bases between them. The CDR3 runs 15 residues. The CDR3, as DNA: TGTGCCACCCCTCCTGGGGTAGCCTCGAACAATGAGCAGTTCTTC. Translation gives CATPPGVASNNEQFF.

The chain carries TRBV2 and TRBJ2-5; D remains unclear. The CDR3 has 14 residues. Trimming left V 4 bases short and J 5 bases short, with 14 bases between. CDR1 is SNHLY and CDR2 is FYNNEI in the germline V gene. In nucleotides, the CDR3 is TGTGCCAGCAGTGGAATGGCAGGTGGGGAGACCCAGTACTTC. Its translation: CASSGMAGGETQYF.

The chain uses TRBV19 and TRBJ2-3, with D perhaps being TRBD1 or TRBD2 (6 bases each). The CDR3 length is 16 residues. V lost 3 bases and J lost 4, with 17 bases in between. The germline V gene encodes CDR1 LNHDA and CDR2 SQIVND (reference sequence). CDR3 bases: TGTGCCAGTAGTATGGTCAGGGGAGGAGGTGCAGATACGCAGTATTTT. Amino acids: CASSMVRGGGADTQYF. Drawing the rest from reference TRBV19 and TRBJ2-3, the complete variable domain is DGGITQSPKYLFRKEGQNVTLSCEQNLNHDAMYWYRQDPGQGLRLIYYSQIVNDFQKGDIAEGYSVSREKKESFPLTVTSAQKNPTAFYLCASSMVRGGGADTQYFGPGTRLTVL.

This clone was detected only a few times. The chain has TRBV5-6 and TRBJ2-7; a possible D gene is TRBD2 (6 bases). Germline assignment: CDR1 SGHDT and CDR2 YYEEEE. This CDR3 is built from 16 residues. The V and J ends lost 3 bases and 1 base respectively, with 17 bases between them. The CDR3 here is CASSSTLMEGSYEQYF. DNA of the CDR3: TGTGCCAGCAGCTCAACCTTAATGGAGGGGTCCTACGAGCAGTACTTC.

Here the CDR3 reads CASSLETSTEAFF. The CDR3 coding sequence is TGTGCCAGCAGCTTAGAGACCAGCACTGAAGCTTTCTTT. The J gene is TRBJ1-1, the V gene TRBV7-8, with D uncertain. Trimming removed 1 base at V and 4 bases at J, with 7 bases between. Germline lookup yields CDR1 SGHVS and CDR2 FQNEAQ. The CDR3 covers 13 residues.

This chain uses TRBV28 with TRBJ2-3, with unresolved D. CDR1 and CDR2 (germline): MDHEN, SYDVKM. This CDR3 is built from 14 residues. V was trimmed by 6 bases and J by 2 bases, leaving 12 bases between them. CDR3 sequence: CASRTGPHTDTQYF. CDR3 DNA: TGTGCCAGCAGGACCGGGCCTCACACAGATACGCAGTATTTT.

The chain has TRBV7-9 and TRBJ1-2; D is ambiguous. Per germline, CDR1 SEHNR and CDR2 FQNEAQ (reference sequence). Trimming pared 1 base from V and 5 bases from J, leaving 8 bases between. CDR3 length: 13 residues. CDR3 DNA sequence: TGTGCCAGCAGCTTAGGACATTTTTATGGCTACACCTTC. Translated: CASSLGHFYGYTF.

V usage is TRBV4-2 and J usage is TRBJ2-1, with D uncertain. The V gene's germline CDR1 is LGHNA and CDR2 YNFKEQ. The V gene lost 0 bases and the J gene lost 10 bases, with 4 bases spanning the gap. CDR3 length: 11 amino acids. This CDR3 reads CASSQEGEQFF. In nucleotides, the CDR3 is TGTGCCAGCAGCCAAGAGGGCGAGCAGTTCTTC.

As regards this clone: Other nucleotide sequences in the sample specify the same CDR3. The chain employs TRBV18 and TRBJ2-5; D not certain. The V gene lost 1 base and the J gene lost 5 bases, with 2 bases spanning the gap. CDR1 is KGHSH, CDR2 LQKENI, per germline. The CDR3 contains 11 residues. In DNA form, the CDR3 reads TGTGCCAGCTCACCACGGGAGACCCAGTACTTC. Its protein is CASSPRETQYF. Complete variable domain (other parts from reference TRBV18 and TRBJ2-5): NAGVMQNPRHLVRRRGQEARLRCSPMKGHSHVYWYRQLPEEGLKFMVYLQKENIIDESGMPKERFSAEFPKEGPSILRIQQVVRGDSAAYFCASSPRETQYFGPGTRLLVL.

The rearrangement links TRBV9 to TRBJ2-3, with no clear D. The CDR3 has 15 residues. Germline CDR1 is SGDLS and CDR2 is YYNGEE. V lost 0 bases to trimming and J lost 2 bases, with 10 bases between them. The CDR3 sequence: CASSVGVNPTDTQYF. DNA of the CDR3: TGTGCCAGCAGCGTAGGGGTCAATCCCACAGATACGCAGTATTTT.

Written as DNA, the CDR3 is TGTGCCAGCAGCTTAGGATTAGCCCGGAACAATGAGCAGTTCTTC. Its protein is CASSLGLARNNEQFF. V usage is TRBV11-2 and J usage is TRBJ2-1; the D is unclear. This CDR3 is 15 amino acids long. From germline, CDR1 is SGHAT and CDR2 FQNNGV. Trimming left V 1 base short and J 5 bases short, with 12 bases between.

This clone was recorded once. CDR3 coding DNA: TGTGCCATCACTGGGGGGGGCACAGATACGCAGTATTTT. It translates to CAITGGGTDTQYF. This chain connects TRBV24-1 to TRBJ2-3; TRBD2 aligns across 7 bases. The germline V gene encodes CDR1 KGHDR and CDR2 SFDVKD. This CDR3 spans 13 amino acids. Losses at the gene ends were 11 bases for V and 1 base for J; bases not matched to a gene: 5.

The gene calls are TRBV10-3 and TRBJ1-4, with D hard to call. V was clipped by 4 bases and J by 4 bases, with 10 bases between them. The V gene's germline CDR1 is ENHRY and CDR2 SYGVKD. The CDR3 covers 14 residues. CDR3 protein: CAISATDDNEKLFF. CDR3 nucleotide sequence: TGTGCCATCAGTGCGACGGACGATAATGAAAAACTGTTTTTT.

The chain joins TRBV29-1 to TRBJ1-1; 9 bases map to TRBD1. Trimming cost V 6 bases and J 6 bases; bases outside gene matches: 5. This CDR3 region has 12 residues. Germline CDR1 and CDR2: SQVTM and ANQGSEA. The CDR3 loop reads CSVPTGGAEAFF. For the CDR3, the DNA is TGCAGCGTCCCAACAGGGGGCGCTGAAGCTTTCTTT.

The chain carries TRBV5-4 and TRBJ2-3, with no clear D. CDR1 is SGHNT and CDR2 is YYREEE in the germline V gene (reference sequence). The germline V and J ends were trimmed by 6 bases and 4 bases, with 12 bases remaining between them. The CDR3 has 13 residues. The CDR3, as DNA: TGTGCCAGCACGACCCGAGACTCAGATACGCAGTATTTT. Its protein product is CASTTRDSDTQYF.

This chain links TRBV5-5 with TRBJ1-1; D is unresolved. V shed 3 bases and J shed 1 base, with 13 bases lying between them. The CDR3 totals 15 residues. Germline V CDR1 and CDR2: SGHKS, YYEKEE (reference sequence). CDR3 nucleotide sequence: TGTGCCAGCAGCTGGACCAGCCAGGCGAACACTGAAGCTTTCTTT. Its translation: CASSWTSQANTEAFF.

The chain uses TRBV28 and TRBJ1-1, with D perhaps TRBD1 (6 bases). V lost 6 bases and J lost 6, with 11 bases in between. CDR3 length: 12 amino acids. Per the germline V gene, CDR1 is MDHEN and CDR2 is SYDVKM. The CDR3: CASRSGEPEAFF. The CDR3 nucleotides read TGTGCCAGCAGATCAGGGGAACCTGAAGCTTTCTTT.

This chain links TRBV28 with TRBJ2-7, with D perhaps TRBD1 (5 bases). Trimming stripped 3 bases from V and 4 bases from J, with 7 bases between. Looked up from germline, CDR1 is MDHEN and CDR2 is SYDVKM. CDR3 length: 12 residues. Here the CDR3 reads CASSLDKYEQYF. The CDR3, as DNA: TGTGCCAGCAGTTTGGACAAATACGAGCAGTACTTC.

The chain couples TRBV19 to TRBJ1-5; 9 bases are a match to TRBD1. The CDR3 consists of 14 residues. CDR1 and CDR2 from the germline V gene are LNHDA and SQIVND (reference sequence). J gave up 9 bases and V 4 bases, and 7 bases lay outside the gene matches. CDR3 sequence reads: CASSTGQGQGPQHF. CDR3 sequence (DNA): TGTGCCAGTAGTACTGGACAGGGGCAGGGGCCCCAGCATTTT.

The chain uses TRBV2 and TRBJ2-5, with D possibly TRBD2 on 6 matching bases. V lost 6 bases and J 0 bases, leaving 14 bases between the germline ends. Germline V CDR1 and CDR2: SNHLY, FYNNEI. The CDR3 is 15 residues long. The CDR3 bases are TGTGCCAGCAGAAGGGACTCGCCGTACCAAGAGACCCAGTACTTC. Its translation is CASRRDSPYQETQYF.